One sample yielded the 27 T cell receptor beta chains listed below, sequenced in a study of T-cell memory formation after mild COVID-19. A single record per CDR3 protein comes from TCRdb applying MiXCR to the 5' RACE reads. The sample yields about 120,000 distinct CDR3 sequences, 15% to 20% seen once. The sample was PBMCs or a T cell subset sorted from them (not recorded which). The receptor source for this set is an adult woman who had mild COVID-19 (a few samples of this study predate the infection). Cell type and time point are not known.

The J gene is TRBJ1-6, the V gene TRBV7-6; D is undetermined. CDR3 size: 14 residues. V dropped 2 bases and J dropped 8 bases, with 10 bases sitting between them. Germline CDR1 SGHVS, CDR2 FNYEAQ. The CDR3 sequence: CASSLMGGDSPLHF. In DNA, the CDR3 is TGTGCCAGCAGCTTAATGGGAGGCGATTCACCCCTCCACTTT.

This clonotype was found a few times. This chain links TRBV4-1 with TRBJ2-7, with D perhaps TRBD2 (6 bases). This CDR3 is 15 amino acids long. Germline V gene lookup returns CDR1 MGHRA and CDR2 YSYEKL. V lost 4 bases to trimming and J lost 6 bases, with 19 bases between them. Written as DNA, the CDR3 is TGCGCCAGCAGCCCCTCGTTGGGCGGGACGGGCGAGCAGTACTTC. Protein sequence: CASSPSLGGTGEQYF.

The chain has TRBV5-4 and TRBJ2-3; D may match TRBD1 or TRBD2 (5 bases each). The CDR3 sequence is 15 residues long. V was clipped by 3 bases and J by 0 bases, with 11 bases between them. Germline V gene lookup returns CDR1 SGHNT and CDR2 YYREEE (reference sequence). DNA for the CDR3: TGTGCCAGCAGCTCCTCGGGACGAAGCACAGATACGCAGTATTTT. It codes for CASSSSGRSTDTQYF.

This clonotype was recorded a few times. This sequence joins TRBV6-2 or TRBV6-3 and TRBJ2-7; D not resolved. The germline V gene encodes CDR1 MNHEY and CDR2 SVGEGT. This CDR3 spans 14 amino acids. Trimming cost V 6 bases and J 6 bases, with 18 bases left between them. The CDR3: CASSRPPGVTEQYF. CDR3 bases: TGTGCCAGCAGCCGTCCCCCTGGGGTCACCGAGCAGTACTTC.

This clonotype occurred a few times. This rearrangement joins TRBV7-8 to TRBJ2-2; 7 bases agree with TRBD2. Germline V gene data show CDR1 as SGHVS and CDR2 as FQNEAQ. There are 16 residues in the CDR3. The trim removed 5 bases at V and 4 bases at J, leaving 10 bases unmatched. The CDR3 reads CASSHGLVSFTGELFF. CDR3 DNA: TGTGCCAGCAGCCACGGACTAGTGTCTTTCACCGGGGAGCTGTTTTTT.

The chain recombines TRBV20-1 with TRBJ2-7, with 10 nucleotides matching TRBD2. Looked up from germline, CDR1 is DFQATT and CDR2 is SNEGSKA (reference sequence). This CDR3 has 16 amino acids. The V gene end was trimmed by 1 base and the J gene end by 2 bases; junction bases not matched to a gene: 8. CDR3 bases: TGCAGTGCTAGAGTTGGGTGGACTAGCGGACCCTACGAGCAGTACTTC. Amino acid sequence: CSARVGWTSGPYEQYF.

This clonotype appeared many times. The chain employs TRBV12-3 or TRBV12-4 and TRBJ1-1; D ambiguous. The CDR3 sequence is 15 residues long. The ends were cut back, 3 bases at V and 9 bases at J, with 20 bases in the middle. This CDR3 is CASSFFPGPQTKAFF. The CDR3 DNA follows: TGTGCCAGCAGTTTTTTCCCAGGACCCCAAACTAAAGCTTTCTTT.

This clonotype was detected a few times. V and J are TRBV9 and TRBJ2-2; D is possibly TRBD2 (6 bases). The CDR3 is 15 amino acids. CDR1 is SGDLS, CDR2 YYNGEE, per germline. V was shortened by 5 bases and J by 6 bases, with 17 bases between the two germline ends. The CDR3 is CASSRASSGAGELFF. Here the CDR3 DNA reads TGTGCCAGCAGTCGGGCTAGCTCGGGGGCCGGGGAGCTGTTTTTT. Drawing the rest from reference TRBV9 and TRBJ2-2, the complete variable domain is DSGVTQTPKHLITATGQRVTLRCSPRSGDLSVYWYQQSLDQGLQFLIQYYNGEERAKGNILERFSAQQFPDLHSELNLSSLELGDSALYFCASSRASSGAGELFFGEGSRLTVL.

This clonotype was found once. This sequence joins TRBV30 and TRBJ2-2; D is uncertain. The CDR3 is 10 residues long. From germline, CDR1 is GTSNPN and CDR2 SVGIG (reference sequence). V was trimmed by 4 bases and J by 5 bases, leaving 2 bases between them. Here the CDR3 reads CAWKTGELFF. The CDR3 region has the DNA TGTGCCTGGAAAACCGGGGAGCTGTTTTTT.

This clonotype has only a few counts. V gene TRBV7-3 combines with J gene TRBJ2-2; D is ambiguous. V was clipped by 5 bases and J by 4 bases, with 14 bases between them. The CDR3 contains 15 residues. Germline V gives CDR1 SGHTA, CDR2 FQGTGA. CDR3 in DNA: TGTGCCAGCAGCCCCACTTCTCTCGCCACCGGGGAGCTGTTTTTT. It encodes CASSPTSLATGELFF.

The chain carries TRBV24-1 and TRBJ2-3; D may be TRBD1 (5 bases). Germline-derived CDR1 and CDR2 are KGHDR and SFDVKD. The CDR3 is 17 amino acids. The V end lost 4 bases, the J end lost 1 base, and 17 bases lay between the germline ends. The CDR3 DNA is TGTGCCACCAGTGACCCCAGGGATGGGGAAGGCACAGATACGCAGTATTTT. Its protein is CATSDPRDGEGTDTQYF.

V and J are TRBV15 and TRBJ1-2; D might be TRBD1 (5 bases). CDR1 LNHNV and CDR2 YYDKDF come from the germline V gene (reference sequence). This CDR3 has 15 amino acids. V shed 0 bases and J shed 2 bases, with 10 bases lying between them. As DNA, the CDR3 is TGTGCCACCAGCAGAGATAGACAGCCCAACTATGGCTACACCTTC. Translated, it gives CATSRDRQPNYGYTF.

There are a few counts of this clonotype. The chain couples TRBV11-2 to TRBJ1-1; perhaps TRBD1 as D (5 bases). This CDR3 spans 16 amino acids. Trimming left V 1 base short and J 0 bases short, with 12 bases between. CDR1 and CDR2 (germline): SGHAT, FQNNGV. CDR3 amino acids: CASSLVGGRMNTEAFF. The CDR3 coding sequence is TGTGCCAGCAGCTTAGTGGGGGGACGCATGAACACTGAAGCTTTCTTT.

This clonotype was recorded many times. In DNA, the CDR3 is TGCAGTGCTCCCTTACGGGGGGGGACTGAAGCTTTCTTT. Amino acid sequence: CSAPLRGGTEAFF. The genes are TRBV20-1 and TRBJ1-1; D perhaps matches TRBD1 (5 bases). In germline, CDR1 is DFQATT, CDR2 SNEGSKA (reference sequence). This CDR3 comprises 13 residues. The V and J ends lost 5 bases and 5 bases respectively, with 15 bases between them.

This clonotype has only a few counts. The CDR3 coding sequence is TGTGCCAGCACCACCTGGGGACTAACCCCACAAGAGACCCAGTACTTC. This translates into CASTTWGLTPQETQYF. The chain couples TRBV6-5 to TRBJ2-5, with 7 bases that match TRBD2. CDR3 length: 16 amino acids. V dropped 7 bases and J dropped 2; count of bases not matched to a gene: 13. The germline V gene encodes CDR1 MNHEY and CDR2 SVGAGI.

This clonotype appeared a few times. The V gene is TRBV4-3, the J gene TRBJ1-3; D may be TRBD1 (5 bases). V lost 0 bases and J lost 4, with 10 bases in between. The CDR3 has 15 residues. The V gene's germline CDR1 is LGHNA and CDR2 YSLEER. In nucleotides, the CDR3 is TGCGCCAGCAGCCAAGATACCCGGACAGGAAACACCATATATTTT. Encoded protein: CASSQDTRTGNTIYF.

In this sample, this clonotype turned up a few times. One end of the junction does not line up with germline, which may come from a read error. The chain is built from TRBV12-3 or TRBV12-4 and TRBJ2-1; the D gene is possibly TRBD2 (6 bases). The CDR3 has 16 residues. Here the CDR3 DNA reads TGTGCCAGCACACCCGGAGCTGGCGGGAAACACAATGAGCGGTTCTTC. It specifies CASTPGAGGKHNERFF.

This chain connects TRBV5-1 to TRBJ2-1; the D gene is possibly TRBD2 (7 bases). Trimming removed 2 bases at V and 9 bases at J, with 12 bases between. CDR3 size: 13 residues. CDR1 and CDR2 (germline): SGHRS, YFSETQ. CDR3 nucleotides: TGCGCCAGCAGCTTTGGGGGGGCCGGTGAGCAGTTCTTC. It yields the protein CASSFGGAGEQFF.

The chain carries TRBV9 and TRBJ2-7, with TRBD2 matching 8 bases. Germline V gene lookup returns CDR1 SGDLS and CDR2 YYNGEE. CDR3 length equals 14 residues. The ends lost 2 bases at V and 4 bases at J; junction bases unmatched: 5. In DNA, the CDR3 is TGTGCCAGCAGCGTCGGTACTAGCGGTTACGAGCAGTACTTC. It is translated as CASSVGTSGYEQYF.

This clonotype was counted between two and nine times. For the CDR3, the DNA is TGCAGGGGAGGGACCGATTGCGGGATCCGCTCCTACGAGCAGTACTTC. This codes for CRGGTDCGIRSYEQYF. The J gene is TRBJ2-7, the V gene TRBV29-1; 7 bases line up with TRBD2. Germline V CDR1 and CDR2: SQVTM, ANQGSEA. The CDR3 length is 16 residues.

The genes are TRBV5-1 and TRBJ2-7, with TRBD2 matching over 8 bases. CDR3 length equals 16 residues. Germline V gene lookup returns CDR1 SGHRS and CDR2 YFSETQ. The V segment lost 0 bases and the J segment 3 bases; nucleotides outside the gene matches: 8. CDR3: CASSLAATSGHYEQYF. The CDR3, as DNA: TGCGCCAGCAGCTTGGCGGCCACTAGCGGACACTACGAGCAGTACTTC. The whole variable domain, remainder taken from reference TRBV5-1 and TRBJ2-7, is KAGVTQTPRYLIKTRGQQVTLSCSPISGHRSVSWYQQTPGQGLQFLFEYFSETQRNKGNFPGRFSGRQFSNSRSEMNVSTLELGDSALYLCASSLAATSGHYEQYFGPGTRLTVT.

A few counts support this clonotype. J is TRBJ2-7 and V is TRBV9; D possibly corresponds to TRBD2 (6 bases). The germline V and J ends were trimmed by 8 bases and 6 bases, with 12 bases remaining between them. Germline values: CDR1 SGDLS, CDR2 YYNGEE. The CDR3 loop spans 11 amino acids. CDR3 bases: TGTGCCAGAGGAGGGGTCGGCGAGCAGTACTTC. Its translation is CARGGVGEQYF.

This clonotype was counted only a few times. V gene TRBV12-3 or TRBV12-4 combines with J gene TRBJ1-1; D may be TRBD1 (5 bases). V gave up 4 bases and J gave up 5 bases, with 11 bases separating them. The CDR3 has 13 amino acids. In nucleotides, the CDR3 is TGTGCCAGCAGTTCCGGGGGTGGGACTGAAGCTTTCTTT. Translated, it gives CASSSGGGTEAFF.

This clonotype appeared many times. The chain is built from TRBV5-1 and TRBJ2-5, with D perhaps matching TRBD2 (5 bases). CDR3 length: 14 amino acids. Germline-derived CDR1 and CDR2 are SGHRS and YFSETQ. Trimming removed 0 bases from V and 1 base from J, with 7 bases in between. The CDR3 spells CASSLGRGQETQYF. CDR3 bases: TGCGCCAGCAGCTTGGGCCGGGGCCAAGAGACCCAGTACTTC.

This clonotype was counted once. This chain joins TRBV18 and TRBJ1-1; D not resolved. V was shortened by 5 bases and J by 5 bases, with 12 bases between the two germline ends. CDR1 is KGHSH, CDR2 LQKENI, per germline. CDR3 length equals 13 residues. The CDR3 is CASSSNQETEAFF. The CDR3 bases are TGTGCCAGCTCATCAAACCAAGAGACTGAAGCTTTCTTT.

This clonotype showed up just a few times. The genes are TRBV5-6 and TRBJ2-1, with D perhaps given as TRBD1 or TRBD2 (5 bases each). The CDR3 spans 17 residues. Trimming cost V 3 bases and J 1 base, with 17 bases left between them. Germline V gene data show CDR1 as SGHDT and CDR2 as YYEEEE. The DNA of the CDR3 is TGTGCCAGCAGCTCGGGGACGTTTTTTGGGTCCTACAATGAGCAGTTCTTC. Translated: CASSSGTFFGSYNEQFF. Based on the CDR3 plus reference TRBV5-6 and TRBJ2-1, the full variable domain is DAGVTQSPTHLIKTRGQQVTLRCSPKSGHDTVSWYQQALGQGPQFIFQYYEEEERQRGNFPDRFSGHQFPNYSSELNVNALLLGDSALYLCASSSGTFFGSYNEQFFGPGTRLTVL.

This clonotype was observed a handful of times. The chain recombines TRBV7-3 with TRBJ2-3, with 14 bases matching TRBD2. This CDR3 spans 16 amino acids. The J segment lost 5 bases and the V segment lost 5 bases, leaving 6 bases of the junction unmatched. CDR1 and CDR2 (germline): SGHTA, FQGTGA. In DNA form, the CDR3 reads TGTGCCAGCAGCCTCCGACTAGCGGGGGGGGAAGATACGCAGTATTTT. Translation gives CASSLRLAGGEDTQYF.